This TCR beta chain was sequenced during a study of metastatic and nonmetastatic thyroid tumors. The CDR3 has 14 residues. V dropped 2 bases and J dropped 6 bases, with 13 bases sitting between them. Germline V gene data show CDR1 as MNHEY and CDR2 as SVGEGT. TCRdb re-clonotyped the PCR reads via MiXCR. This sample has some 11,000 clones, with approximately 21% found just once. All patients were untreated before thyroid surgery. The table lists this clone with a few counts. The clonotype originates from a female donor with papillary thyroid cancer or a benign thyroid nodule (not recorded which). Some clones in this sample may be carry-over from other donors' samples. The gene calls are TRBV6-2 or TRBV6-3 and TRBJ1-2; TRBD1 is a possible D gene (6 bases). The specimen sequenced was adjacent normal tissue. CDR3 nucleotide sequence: TGTGCCAGCAGTTACACGTCCAGGGGCGATGGCTACACCTTC. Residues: CASSYTSRGDGYTF.